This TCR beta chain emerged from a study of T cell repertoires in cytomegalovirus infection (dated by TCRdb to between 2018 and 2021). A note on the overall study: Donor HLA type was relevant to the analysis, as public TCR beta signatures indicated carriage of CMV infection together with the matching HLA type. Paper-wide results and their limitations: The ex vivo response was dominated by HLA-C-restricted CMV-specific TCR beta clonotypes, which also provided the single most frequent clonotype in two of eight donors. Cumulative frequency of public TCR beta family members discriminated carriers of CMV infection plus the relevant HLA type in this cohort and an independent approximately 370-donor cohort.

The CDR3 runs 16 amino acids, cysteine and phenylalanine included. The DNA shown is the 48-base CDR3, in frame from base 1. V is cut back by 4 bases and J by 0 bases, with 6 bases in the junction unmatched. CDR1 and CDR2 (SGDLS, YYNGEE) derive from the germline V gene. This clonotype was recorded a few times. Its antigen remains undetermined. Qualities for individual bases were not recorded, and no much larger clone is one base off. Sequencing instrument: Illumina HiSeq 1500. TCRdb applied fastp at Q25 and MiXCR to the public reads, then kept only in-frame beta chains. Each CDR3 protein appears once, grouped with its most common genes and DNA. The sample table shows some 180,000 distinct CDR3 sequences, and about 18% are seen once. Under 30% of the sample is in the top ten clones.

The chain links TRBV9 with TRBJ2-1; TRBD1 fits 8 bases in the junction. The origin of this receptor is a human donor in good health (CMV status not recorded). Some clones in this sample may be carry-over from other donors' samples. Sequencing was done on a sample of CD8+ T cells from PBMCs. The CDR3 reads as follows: CASSPPTGASYNEQFF. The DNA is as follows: TGTGCCAGCAGCCCCCCGACAGGGGCCTCCTACAATGAGCAGTTCTTC.